This T cell receptor (beta chain) was identified in a study of T cell changes during pregnancy in multiple sclerosis. V lost 1 base to trimming and J lost 0 bases; unmatched junction nucleotides: 5. The germline V gene encodes CDR1 MNHNS and CDR2 SASEGT. The CDR3 covers 17 residues. Assay used: immunoSEQ multiplex PCR; TCRdb lists only in-frame clones, some missing. The data show about 36,000 clones, more than 75% seen once. Sequenced material: CD4+ T cells from peripheral blood mononuclear cells, taken in the first trimester of pregnancy. This chain links TRBV6-1 with TRBJ1-5, with 8 positions matching TRBD1. This sequence originates from a female donor with multiple sclerosis, enrolled in a pregnancy study. The CDR3: CASSEGQGRVSNQPQHF. For the CDR3, the DNA is TGTGCCAGCAGTGAAGGACAGGGGAGGGTTAGCAATCAGCCCCAGCATTTT.